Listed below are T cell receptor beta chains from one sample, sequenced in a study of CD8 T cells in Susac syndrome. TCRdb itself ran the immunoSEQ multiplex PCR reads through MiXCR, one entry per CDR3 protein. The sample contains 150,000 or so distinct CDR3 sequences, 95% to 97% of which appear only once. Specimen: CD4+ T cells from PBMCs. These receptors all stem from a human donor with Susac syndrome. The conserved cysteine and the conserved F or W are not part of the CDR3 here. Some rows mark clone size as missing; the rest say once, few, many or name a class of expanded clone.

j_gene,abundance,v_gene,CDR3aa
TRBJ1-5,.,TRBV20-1,SASRGTNSNQPQH
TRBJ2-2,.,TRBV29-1,SVVRGQLTTGELF
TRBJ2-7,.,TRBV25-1,ASRSQGLNEQY
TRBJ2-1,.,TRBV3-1,ASSPSKGSSWQF
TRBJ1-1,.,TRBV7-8,ASSWKRRTEAF
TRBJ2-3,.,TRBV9,ASSLGLVSTDTQY
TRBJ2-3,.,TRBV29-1,SARGVSDTQY
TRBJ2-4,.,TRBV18,ASSPPGQGGLIQY
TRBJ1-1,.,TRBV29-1,SVETWAENTEAF
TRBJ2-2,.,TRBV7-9,ASLTGSTGELF
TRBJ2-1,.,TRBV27,ASSSEGLSYNEQF
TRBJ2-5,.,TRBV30,AWSQGGLETQY
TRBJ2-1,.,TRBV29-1,SAQGGLAGAAAYNEQF
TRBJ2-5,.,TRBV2,ASSAGTGAETQY
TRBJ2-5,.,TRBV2,ASSWDRTYQETQY
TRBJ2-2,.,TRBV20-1,SAPTLYSHGELF
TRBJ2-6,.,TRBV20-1,SASAVKGSSGANVLT
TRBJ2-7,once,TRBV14,ASSHSSYEQY
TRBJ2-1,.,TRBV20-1,SARGSSGGYNEQF
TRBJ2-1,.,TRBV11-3,ASSADYREQF
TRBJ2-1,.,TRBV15,ATSWIPTGLAGGPPSYNEQF
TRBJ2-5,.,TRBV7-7,ASSSQWQETQY
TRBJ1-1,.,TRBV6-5,ASSYEVSTEAF
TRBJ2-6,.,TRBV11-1,ASSRGSRQGTPGANVLT
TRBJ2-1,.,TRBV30,AWSRGVIQRGGNEQF
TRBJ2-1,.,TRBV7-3,ASSLLTGGEQF
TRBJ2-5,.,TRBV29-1,SVGLAETQY
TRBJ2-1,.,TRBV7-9,ASSLPDRFSF
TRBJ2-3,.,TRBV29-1,SVGGISTDTQY
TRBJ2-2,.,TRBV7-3,ASSPSGRGNTGELF
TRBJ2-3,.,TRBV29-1,SVASLAGRTDTQY
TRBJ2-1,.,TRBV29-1,SARLAGVWEQF
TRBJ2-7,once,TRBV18,ASTTLAGGSYEQY
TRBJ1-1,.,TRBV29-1,SARDGANTEAF
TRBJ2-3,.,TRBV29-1,SGRTSGSGTQY
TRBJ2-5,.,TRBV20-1,SASPGDQETQY
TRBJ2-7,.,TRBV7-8,ASSSNTGTAFEQY
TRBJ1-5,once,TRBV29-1,SARQGPSQPQH
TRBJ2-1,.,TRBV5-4,ASSFPGLDYNEQF
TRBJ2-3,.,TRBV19,ASSSRQRETTDTQY
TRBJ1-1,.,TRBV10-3,AIRDTEYAEAF
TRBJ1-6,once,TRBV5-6,ASSSLLTADNSPLH
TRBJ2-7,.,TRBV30,ACIQGGYEQY
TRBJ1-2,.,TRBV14,ASSHDHPYGYT
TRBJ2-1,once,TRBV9,ASSPPGPANEQF
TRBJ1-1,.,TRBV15,ATSRAGRGSTEAF
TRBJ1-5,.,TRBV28,ASSSAGPGPQH
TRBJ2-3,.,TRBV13,ASSLGAATSTDTQY
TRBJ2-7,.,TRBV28,ASRGTGLGTSGR
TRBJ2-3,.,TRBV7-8,ASSLGTPDTQY
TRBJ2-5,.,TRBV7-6,ASSQGQTQY
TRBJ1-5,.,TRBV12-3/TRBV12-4,ASSQYEQPQH
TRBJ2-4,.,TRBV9,ASSVASGVNIQY
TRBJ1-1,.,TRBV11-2,ASRQLPTEAF